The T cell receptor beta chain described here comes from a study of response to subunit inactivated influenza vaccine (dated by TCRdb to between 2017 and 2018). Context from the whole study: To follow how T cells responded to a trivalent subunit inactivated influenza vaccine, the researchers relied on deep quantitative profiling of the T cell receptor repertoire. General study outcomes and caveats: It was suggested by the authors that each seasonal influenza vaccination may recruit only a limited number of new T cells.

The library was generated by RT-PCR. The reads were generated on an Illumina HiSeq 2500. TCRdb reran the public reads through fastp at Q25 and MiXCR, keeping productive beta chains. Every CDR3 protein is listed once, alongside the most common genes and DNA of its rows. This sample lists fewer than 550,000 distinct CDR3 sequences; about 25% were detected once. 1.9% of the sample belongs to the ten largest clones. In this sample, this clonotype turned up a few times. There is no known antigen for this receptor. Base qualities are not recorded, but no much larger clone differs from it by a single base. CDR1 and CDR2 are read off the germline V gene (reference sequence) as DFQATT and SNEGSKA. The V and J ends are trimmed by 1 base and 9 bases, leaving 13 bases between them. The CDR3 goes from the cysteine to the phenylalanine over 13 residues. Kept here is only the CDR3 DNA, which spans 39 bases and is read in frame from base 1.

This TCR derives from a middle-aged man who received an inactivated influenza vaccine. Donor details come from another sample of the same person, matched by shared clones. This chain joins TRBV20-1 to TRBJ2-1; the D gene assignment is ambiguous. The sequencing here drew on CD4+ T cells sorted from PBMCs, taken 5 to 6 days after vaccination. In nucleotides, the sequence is TGCAGTGCTAGAGTTGTGTCGGGCCTTGAGCAGTTCTTC. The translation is CSARVVSGLEQFF.